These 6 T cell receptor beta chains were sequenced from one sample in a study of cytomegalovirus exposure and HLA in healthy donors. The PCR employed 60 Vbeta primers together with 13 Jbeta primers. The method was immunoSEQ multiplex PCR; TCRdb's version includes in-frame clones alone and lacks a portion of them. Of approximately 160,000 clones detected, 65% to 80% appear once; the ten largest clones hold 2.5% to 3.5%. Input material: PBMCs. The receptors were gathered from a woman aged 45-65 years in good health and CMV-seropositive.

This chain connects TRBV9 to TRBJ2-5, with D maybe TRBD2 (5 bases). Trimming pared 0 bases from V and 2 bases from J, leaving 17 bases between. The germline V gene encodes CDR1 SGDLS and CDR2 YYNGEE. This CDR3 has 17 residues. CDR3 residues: CASSVAGSGIEQETQYF. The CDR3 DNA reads TGTGCCAGCAGCGTAGCTGGCAGCGGAATCGAGCAAGAGACCCAGTACTTC.

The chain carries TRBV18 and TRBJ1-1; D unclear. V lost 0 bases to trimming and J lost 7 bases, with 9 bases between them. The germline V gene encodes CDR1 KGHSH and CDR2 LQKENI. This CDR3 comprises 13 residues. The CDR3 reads CASSPPGRVEAFF. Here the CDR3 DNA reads TGTGCCAGCTCACCACCGGGGAGAGTTGAAGCTTTCTTT.

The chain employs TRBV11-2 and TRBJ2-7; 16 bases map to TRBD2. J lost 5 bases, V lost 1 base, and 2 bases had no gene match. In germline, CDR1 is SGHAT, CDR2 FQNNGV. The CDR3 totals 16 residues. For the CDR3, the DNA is TGTGCCAGCAGCTTAGGGGGACTAGCGGGAGGGAACGAGCAGTACTTC. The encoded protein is CASSLGGLAGGNEQYF.

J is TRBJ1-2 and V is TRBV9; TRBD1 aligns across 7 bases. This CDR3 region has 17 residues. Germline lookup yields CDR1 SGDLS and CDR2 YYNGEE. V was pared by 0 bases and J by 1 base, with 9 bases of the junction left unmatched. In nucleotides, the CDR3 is TGTGCCAGCAGCGTAGCGGGTGAAGGGGACAGTAACTATGGCTACACCTTC. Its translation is CASSVAGEGDSNYGYTF.

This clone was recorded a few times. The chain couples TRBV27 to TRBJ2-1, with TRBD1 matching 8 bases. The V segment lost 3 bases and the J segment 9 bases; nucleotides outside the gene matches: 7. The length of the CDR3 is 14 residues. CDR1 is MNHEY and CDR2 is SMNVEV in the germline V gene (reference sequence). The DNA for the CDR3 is TGTGCCAGCAGTTTGGGGACAGGCTCAGGTGAGCAGTTCTTC. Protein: CASSLGTGSGEQFF.

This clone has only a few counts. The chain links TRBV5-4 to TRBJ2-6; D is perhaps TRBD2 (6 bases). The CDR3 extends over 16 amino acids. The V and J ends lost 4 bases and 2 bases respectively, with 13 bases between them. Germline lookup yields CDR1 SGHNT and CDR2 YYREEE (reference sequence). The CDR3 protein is CASSPGRPAGANVLTF. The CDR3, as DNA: TGTGCCAGCAGCCCCGGGAGACCGGCTGGGGCCAACGTCCTGACTTTC.